Given below is one T cell receptor (beta chain) in context. This clone was detected a few times. The target of this receptor is not known. At residue 11, TCRdb's protein disagrees with the DNA translation; the protein shown here derives from the DNA. One base separates it from a far larger clone, so it is likely a read error. Gene names and germline sequences here are the mouse ones. The library was prepared using the immunoSEQ multiplex PCR assay. For TCR sequencing, RNA was extracted from every sample and reverse transcribed into cDNA to serve as template. First-strand cDNA was synthesized using SuperScript III with a 2:1 mix of oligo-dT and random hexamers. A synthetic immune receptor repertoire was used to gauge amplification bias, and whatever bias remained was removed computationally. Sequencing of the libraries was done on Illumina HiSeq with 60 bp reads that cover the CDR3, reading from J toward V. The authors' pipeline ran thus. Raw reads were preprocessed to remove errors, and CDR3 was defined according to IMGT conventions as the region from the conserved cysteine to phenylalanine. Clonality was computed as 1 minus the Shannon entropy, with the entropy normalized by log2 of the number of productive unique TCRs. Whether scalp clones were CD4 or CD8 was inferred by matching scalp TCRbeta sequences against CD4 and CD8 repertoires sorted from blood. As stored in TCRdb, this immuneACCESS dataset retains in-frame rearrangements with V and J assigned. A fraction of the clones does not appear; measured against another copy, unresolved V genes explain less than half of the discrepancy, and the remainder lacks a known reason. D and trimming come from the DNA, and the V and J calls and clone size come from that table. This sample has about 1,800 clones in the table, none counted a single time. The ten most abundant clones make up 50% to 55% of the sample.

The data were taken from a study of CD8+ T cells in alopecia areata (dated by TCRdb to between 2017 and 2018). Background for the entire study: Skin from C3H/HeJ donors aged roughly 6-13 months with spontaneous alopecia was grafted onto female C3H/HeJ recipients aged about 7-10 weeks. High-throughput TCRbeta sequencing was used to examine T cell clonal expansion in alopecia areata in both the C3H/HeJ mouse model and human patients. On the human side, TCRbeta sequencing was run on scalp tissue and on sorted CD4+ and CD8+ peripheral blood T cells from healthy controls and from alopecia areata patients with either patchy or totalis/universalis disease. immunoSEQ multiplex PCR using 35 Vbeta forward primers and 13 Jbeta reverse primers was used to amplify TCRbeta CDR3 regions. Scalp clonality was compared across normal scalp (n=4), patchy alopecia areata scalp (n=8), and alopecia totalis/universalis scalp (n=8). RNA was obtained with the PAXgene miRNA kit for fixed scalp, the miRNeasy kit for PBMCs, and the RNeasy kit for mouse skin. Results and caveats for the whole study, not just this receptor: Unlike mouse skin, which is dominated by gammadelta T cells, normal human skin has resident alphabeta T cells that are also sequenced, and this complicates analysis of the scalp TCR repertoire. Compared with normal scalp, lesional scalp, particularly in alopecia totalis/universalis, had higher clonality and more expanded CD8+ clones, which suggests antigenic drive. Shared TCR sequences between patients were less evident than in mice, which may be partly attributable to HLA diversity in the patient population.

This TCR derives from a C3H/HeJ mouse with alopecia areata. Mice of this strain bear MHC haplotype H2-k. Sequenced input: lesional skin.

Partial CDR3 DNA: TGTGCCAGCAGACAGGGGGCTGCCAATTCGCCC. The translation is CASRQGAANSP. The full-length CDR3 reads as CASRQGAANSPLYF. Recombination linked TRBV13-3 to TRBJ1-6; a stretch of 9 junction bases matches TRBD1. Read sequence stops 3 residues before the CDR3 end, and the germline J gene provides the missing end. TRBJ1-6 carries the ORF label, with uncertain function. V trim: 5 bases; J trim: 7 bases; unmatched bases: 4. CDR1 and CDR2 are drawn from the germline V gene: NNHDY, SYVADS. Counted from cysteine to phenylalanine, this CDR3 has 14 amino acids. The DNA covers only part of the CDR3, 33 bases in frame from base 1.